The 27 T cell receptor beta chains below were found in one sample sequenced in a study of T cell changes during pregnancy in multiple sclerosis. Sequenced by immunoSEQ multiplex PCR; TCRdb stores in-frame clones only, minus some. This repertoire shows around 40,000 clones, about 90% found once; its top ten account for over 20%. Sequenced material: CD8+ T cells from peripheral blood mononuclear cells, taken before pregnancy. These receptors were collected from a female donor with multiple sclerosis, enrolled in a pregnancy study.

The chain uses TRBV2 and TRBJ1-1; D ambiguous. The CDR3 consists of 15 residues. Trimming removed 0 bases from V and 1 base from J, with 9 bases in between. The V gene's germline CDR1 is SNHLY and CDR2 FYNNEI. CDR3 amino acids: CASSEARGWNTEAFF. DNA for the CDR3: TGTGCCAGCAGTGAAGCCCGGGGATGGAACACTGAAGCTTTCTTT.

The chain recombines TRBV5-5 with TRBJ1-2; no clear D gene. Germline V CDR1 and CDR2: SGHKS, YYEKEE (reference sequence). The CDR3 runs to 12 residues. Trimming left V 3 bases short and J 8 bases short, with 11 bases between. CDR3 bases: TGTGCCAGCAGCTCCCAGGATCGAGGCTACACCTTC. Translation gives CASSSQDRGYTF.

The V and J genes are TRBV19 and TRBJ1-1; the match to TRBD1 covers 11 bases. The germline CDR1 and CDR2 sequences are LNHDA and SQIVND (reference sequence). After removal of 2 bases from V and 1 base from J, the junction contained 12 bases not matched to a gene. The CDR3 is made up of 19 amino acids. CDR3 sequence: CASSIRSRGQGVPNTEAFF. In nucleotides, the CDR3 is TGTGCCAGTAGTATACGTTCCCGGGGACAGGGGGTACCGAACACTGAAGCTTTCTTT. Looking up the rest from reference TRBV19 and TRBJ1-1 gives the full variable domain: DGGITQSPKYLFRKEGQNVTLSCEQNLNHDAMYWYRQDPGQGLRLIYYSQIVNDFQKGDIAEGYSVSREKKESFPLTVTSAQKNPTAFYLCASSIRSRGQGVPNTEAFFGQGTRLTVV.

The J gene is TRBJ1-1, the V gene TRBV27; D might be TRBD1 (5 bases). There are 16 residues in the CDR3. Germline lookup yields CDR1 MNHEY and CDR2 SMNVEV (reference sequence). The germline V and J ends were trimmed by 0 bases and 11 bases, with 22 bases remaining between them. CDR3 DNA: TGTGCCAGCAGTTTATCGATAGGGGCGGAGCCCCTGCCGGCTTTCTTT. It encodes CASSLSIGAEPLPAFF.

This chain joins TRBV4-1 and TRBJ2-2; D remains unclear. The CDR3 has 16 residues. Germline V gene lookup returns CDR1 MGHRA and CDR2 YSYEKL. V lost 0 bases and J 4 bases, leaving 12 bases between the germline ends. The CDR3 is CASSQDEEASTGELFF. The CDR3 DNA reads as TGCGCCAGCAGCCAAGACGAGGAAGCAAGCACCGGGGAGCTGTTTTTT.

This clone has more than one count but fewer than ten. The chain has TRBV27 and TRBJ1-2, with D possibly TRBD1 on 5 matching bases. Germline V gene sequence: CDR1 MNHEY, CDR2 SMNVEV (reference sequence). The CDR3 runs 12 residues. Trimming shortened V by 5 bases and J by 2 bases, and 6 bases separated the two germline ends. For the CDR3, the DNA is TGTGCCAGCAGTACAGGAAACTATGGCTACACCTTC. Translated, it gives CASSTGNYGYTF.

V is TRBV9 and J is TRBJ2-2, with a tentative D call TRBD1 (5 bases). The V end lost 3 bases, the J end lost 1 base, and 7 bases lay between the germline ends. Germline-derived CDR1 and CDR2 are SGDLS and YYNGEE. CDR3 length: 14 residues. CDR3 in amino acids: CASSAGQNTGELFF. The CDR3 region has the DNA TGTGCCAGCAGCGCCGGACAGAACACCGGGGAGCTGTTTTTT.

V gene TRBV7-2 combines with J gene TRBJ2-1; tentatively, D is TRBD1 (7 bases). Germline lookup yields CDR1 SGHTA and CDR2 FQGNSA. V lost 5 bases to trimming and J lost 6 bases, with 17 bases between them. This CDR3 contains 15 residues. CDR3 in DNA: TGTGCCAGCAGCCCCTACAGGGGAGGTGGCAATGAGCAGTTCTTC. It encodes CASSPYRGGGNEQFF.

This chain links TRBV7-8 with TRBJ2-3, with 9 bases fitting TRBD2. After removal of 6 bases from V and 2 bases from J, the junction contained 15 bases not matched to a gene. Germline V lookup: CDR1 SGHVS, CDR2 FQNEAQ. The CDR3 loop spans 18 amino acids. The CDR3 DNA reads as TGTGCCAGCAGACTTCTAGCGGGACAAGCTATTTTCACAGATACGCAGTATTTT. The encoded protein is CASRLLAGQAIFTDTQYF.

This clone came up once. This chain links TRBV9 with TRBJ2-3; TRBD2 aligns across 10 bases. This CDR3 spans 17 amino acids. V dropped 0 bases and J dropped 3; count of bases not matched to a gene: 7. Per germline, CDR1 SGDLS and CDR2 YYNGEE. CDR3 sequence reads: CASSVAVAGGETDTQYF. The CDR3 coding sequence is TGTGCCAGCAGCGTAGCTGTAGCGGGGGGAGAAACAGATACGCAGTATTTT.

V gene TRBV7-9 combines with J gene TRBJ2-3, with 10 nucleotides matching TRBD2. Per the germline V gene, CDR1 is SEHNR and CDR2 is FQNEAQ (reference sequence). This CDR3 has 15 residues. Unmatched junction bases numbered 5, after V lost 5 bases and J lost 3 bases. The CDR3 reads CASSPTSGMTDTQYF. CDR3 nucleotides: TGTGCCAGCAGCCCAACTAGCGGGATGACAGATACGCAGTATTTT.

V usage is TRBV29-1 and J usage is TRBJ2-3, with 10 bases fitting TRBD2. Germline V gives CDR1 SQVTM, CDR2 ANQGSEA. V was clipped by 7 bases and J by 3 bases; unmatched bases: 7. This CDR3 region has 14 residues. The CDR3 coding sequence is TGCAGCGCTCCCGGGACTAGCGAGACAGATACGCAGTATTTT. This translates into CSAPGTSETDTQYF.

Here the CDR3 DNA reads TGTGCCAGCACCCTCGAACAGGGGGCCGAGCAGTACTTC. Its protein is CASTLEQGAEQYF. The chain joins TRBV5-5 to TRBJ2-7; 9 bases match TRBD1. The germline gives CDR1 SGHKS, CDR2 YYEKEE (reference sequence). V was clipped by 6 bases and J by 6 bases; unmatched bases: 7. The CDR3 has 13 amino acids.

The V and J genes are TRBV27 and TRBJ2-1, with 9 bases matching TRBD1. This CDR3 has 15 amino acids. The J segment lost 6 bases and the V segment lost 4 bases, leaving 7 bases of the junction unmatched. Per the germline V gene, CDR1 is MNHEY and CDR2 is SMNVEV (reference sequence). Here the CDR3 DNA reads TGTGCCAGCAGTTCCAGGGACAGGGCTGTCAATGAGCAGTTCTTC. Protein sequence: CASSSRDRAVNEQFF.

This chain connects TRBV7-6 to TRBJ2-5; 7 bases fit TRBD2. The trim removed 4 bases at V and 5 bases at J, leaving 22 bases unmatched. The V gene's germline CDR1 is SGHVS and CDR2 FNYEAQ. This CDR3 has 19 amino acids. The CDR3 DNA reads as TGTGCCAGCAGCTATGGGGATCGTGGGAGGGCGCCATTTTATGAGACCCAGTACTTC. Its translation is CASSYGDRGRAPFYETQYF.

This chain uses TRBV7-3 with TRBJ2-5, with 7 bases matching TRBD2. With 1 base clipped from V and 4 bases from J, the junction kept 6 bases outside the gene matches. CDR1 SGHTA and CDR2 FQGTGA come from the germline V gene. The CDR3 is 15 amino acids. CDR3 residues: CASSLRGGGRETQYF. Here the CDR3 DNA reads TGTGCCAGCAGCTTAAGGGGGGGAGGGAGAGAGACCCAGTACTTC.

The chain joins TRBV5-1 to TRBJ2-3; weak D call: TRBD1 (5 bases). CDR1 is SGHRS and CDR2 is YFSETQ in the germline V gene. V gave up 4 bases and J gave up 3 bases, with 15 bases separating them. The CDR3 has 15 amino acids. The DNA for the CDR3 is TGCGCCAGCAGCGTTTTCCCTTCAGGGACAGATACGCAGTATTTT. Translation gives CASSVFPSGTDTQYF. The full variable domain, with the rest looked up from reference TRBV5-1 and TRBJ2-3, is KAGVTQTPRYLIKTRGQQVTLSCSPISGHRSVSWYQQTPGQGLQFLFEYFSETQRNKGNFPGRFSGRQFSNSRSEMNVSTLELGDSALYLCASSVFPSGTDTQYFGPGTRLTVL.

This clone was recorded once. The V call is TRBV7-7, the J call TRBJ2-3; possibly TRBD2 for D (5 bases). Trimming left V 1 base short and J 6 bases short, with 11 bases between. CDR1 and CDR2 from the germline V gene are SSHAT and FNYEAQ (reference sequence). CDR3 length: 14 residues. In nucleotides, the CDR3 is TGTGCCAGCAGCTTAGTGATAGCGAGGGATACGCAGTATTTT. Amino acid sequence: CASSLVIARDTQYF. Complete variable domain (other parts from reference TRBV7-7 and TRBJ2-3): GAGVSQSPRYKVTKRGQDVTLRCDPISSHATLYWYQQALGQGPEFLTYFNYEAQPDKSGLPSDRFSAERPEGSISTLTIQRTEQRDSAMYRCASSLVIARDTQYFGPGTRLTVL.

The genes are TRBV27 and TRBJ2-1; 10 bases line up with TRBD2. The CDR3 loop spans 16 amino acids. With 2 bases clipped from V and 10 bases from J, the junction kept 11 bases outside the gene matches. Germline CDR1 and CDR2: MNHEY and SMNVEV (reference sequence). The CDR3 spells CASSLGSSGGLGEQFF. The CDR3 nucleotides are TGTGCCAGCAGTTTAGGCTCTAGCGGGGGCCTCGGCGAGCAGTTCTTC.

This chain connects TRBV5-1 to TRBJ1-4; 10 bases line up with TRBD1. CDR1 and CDR2 (germline): SGHRS, YFSETQ. V lost 3 bases to trimming and J lost 3 bases; unmatched junction nucleotides: 11. This CDR3 is built from 18 residues. In DNA, the CDR3 is TGCGCCAGCAGCTCCCGCCAGGACAGGGGGGCGCCTAATGAAAAACTGTTTTTT. Protein: CASSSRQDRGAPNEKLFF.

This clone was counted a single time. The chain is built from TRBV5-6 and TRBJ1-5; a weak D match, TRBD1 (5 bases). V was cut by 3 bases and J by 7 bases, with 14 bases left in between. This CDR3 comprises 14 residues. From germline, CDR1 is SGHDT and CDR2 YYEEEE. The CDR3 spells CASSYGGLGQPQHF. CDR3 bases: TGTGCCAGCAGCTACGGGGGTCTGGGACAGCCCCAGCATTTT.

In this sample, this clone turned up once. This chain joins TRBV6-1 and TRBJ1-2; TRBD1 matches 9 bases. V was pared by 2 bases and J by 5 bases, with 6 bases of the junction left unmatched. The CDR3 totals 15 residues. Germline assignment: CDR1 MNHNS and CDR2 SASEGT. CDR3 loop: CASSERGQGFYGYTF. The CDR3, as DNA: TGTGCCAGCAGTGAAAGGGGACAGGGTTTTTATGGCTACACCTTC.

This sequence joins TRBV19 and TRBJ1-1; possibly TRBD1 for D (5 bases). The V and J ends lost 1 base and 5 bases respectively, with 11 bases between them. The CDR3 contains 14 residues. Germline CDR1 LNHDA, CDR2 SQIVND (reference sequence). CDR3 in DNA: TGTGCCAGTAGTATAGGGCAGGGCCGGACTGAAGCTTTCTTT. It encodes CASSIGQGRTEAFF. Drawing the rest from reference TRBV19 and TRBJ1-1, the complete variable domain is DGGITQSPKYLFRKEGQNVTLSCEQNLNHDAMYWYRQDPGQGLRLIYYSQIVNDFQKGDIAEGYSVSREKKESFPLTVTSAQKNPTAFYLCASSIGQGRTEAFFGQGTRLTVV.

This clone was observed a single time. The CDR3 DNA reads as TGTGCCAGCAGTTTAGGGGACTACCAAGGGAACACCGGGGAGCTGTTTTTT. Translated: CASSLGDYQGNTGELFF. The V gene is TRBV27, the J gene TRBJ2-2, with TRBD2 matching over 7 bases. Germline values: CDR1 MNHEY, CDR2 SMNVEV (reference sequence). This CDR3 has 17 amino acids. With V trimmed by 2 bases and J by 1 base, 7 bases remained unmatched.

This chain links TRBV9 with TRBJ2-1, with 7 bases matching TRBD1. There are 16 residues in the CDR3. J gave up 9 bases and V 5 bases, and 17 bases lay outside the gene matches. CDR1 SGDLS and CDR2 YYNGEE come from the germline V gene. The CDR3 loop is CASRNEGAVVTGEQFF. DNA of the CDR3: TGTGCCAGCAGGAACGAGGGGGCTGTAGTGACGGGTGAGCAGTTCTTC.

The genes are TRBV29-1 and TRBJ1-2; 8 bases are a match to TRBD1. The V segment lost 6 bases and the J segment 4 bases; nucleotides outside the gene matches: 4. This CDR3 is built from 12 residues. CDR1 and CDR2 (germline): SQVTM, ANQGSEA. This CDR3 reads CSVPGQGYGYTF. CDR3 coding DNA: TGCAGCGTGCCCGGACAGGGCTATGGCTACACCTTC.

CDR3 in amino acids: CASSLGTAVLEETQYF. CDR3 DNA: TGTGCCAGCAGCTTAGGGACAGCCGTCCTCGAAGAGACCCAGTACTTC. The chain links TRBV13 to TRBJ2-5; weak D call: TRBD1 (5 bases). This CDR3 is 16 amino acids long. Germline values: CDR1 PRHDT, CDR2 FYEKMQ (reference sequence). V was shortened by 0 bases and J by 3 bases, with 14 bases between the two germline ends.